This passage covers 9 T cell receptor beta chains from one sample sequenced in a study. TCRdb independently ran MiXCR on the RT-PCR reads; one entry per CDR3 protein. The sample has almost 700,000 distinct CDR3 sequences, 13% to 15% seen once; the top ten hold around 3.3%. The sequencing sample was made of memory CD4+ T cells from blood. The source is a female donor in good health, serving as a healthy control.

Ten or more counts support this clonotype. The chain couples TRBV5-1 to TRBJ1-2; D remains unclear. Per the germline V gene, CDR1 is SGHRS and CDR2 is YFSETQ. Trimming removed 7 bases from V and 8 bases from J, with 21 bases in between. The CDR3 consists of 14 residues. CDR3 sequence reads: CASGQGSADGGYTF. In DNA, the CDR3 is TGCGCCAGCGGCCAAGGGTCGGCCGACGGAGGCTACACCTTC.

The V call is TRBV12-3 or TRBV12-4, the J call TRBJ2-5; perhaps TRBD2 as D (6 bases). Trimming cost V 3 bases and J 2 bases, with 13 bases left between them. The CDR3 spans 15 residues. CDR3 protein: CASSLWRVVQETQYF. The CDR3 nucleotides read TGTGCCAGCAGTTTGTGGAGGGTCGTACAAGAGACCCAGTACTTC.

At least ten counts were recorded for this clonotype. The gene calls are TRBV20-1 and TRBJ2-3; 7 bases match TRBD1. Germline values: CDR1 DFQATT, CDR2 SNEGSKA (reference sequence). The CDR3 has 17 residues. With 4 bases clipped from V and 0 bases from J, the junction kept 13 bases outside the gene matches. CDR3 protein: CSAKRRTGTVSTDTQYF. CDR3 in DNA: TGCAGTGCTAAACGGAGAACCGGGACAGTAAGCACAGATACGCAGTATTTT.

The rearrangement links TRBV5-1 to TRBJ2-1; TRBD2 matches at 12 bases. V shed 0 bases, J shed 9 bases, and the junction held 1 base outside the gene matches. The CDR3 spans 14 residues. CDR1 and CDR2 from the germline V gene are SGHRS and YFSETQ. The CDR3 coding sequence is TGCGCCAGCAGCTTGGGGACTAGCGGGATTGAGCAGTTCTTC. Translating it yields CASSLGTSGIEQFF.

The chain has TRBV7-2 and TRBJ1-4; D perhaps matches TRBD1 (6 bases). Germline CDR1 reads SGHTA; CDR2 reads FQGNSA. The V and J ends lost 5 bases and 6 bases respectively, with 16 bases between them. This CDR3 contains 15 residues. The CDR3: CASSLFSRGDEKLFF. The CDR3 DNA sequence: TGTGCCAGCAGCCTTTTTAGCAGGGGAGATGAAAAACTGTTTTTT.

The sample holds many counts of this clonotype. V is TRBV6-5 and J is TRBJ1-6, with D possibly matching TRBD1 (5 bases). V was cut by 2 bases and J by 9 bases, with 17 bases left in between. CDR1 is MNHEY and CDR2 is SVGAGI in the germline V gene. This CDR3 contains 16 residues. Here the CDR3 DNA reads TGTGCCAGCAGTTACAGCGACAGTCCAATAGGTTCACCCCTCCACTTT. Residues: CASSYSDSPIGSPLHF.

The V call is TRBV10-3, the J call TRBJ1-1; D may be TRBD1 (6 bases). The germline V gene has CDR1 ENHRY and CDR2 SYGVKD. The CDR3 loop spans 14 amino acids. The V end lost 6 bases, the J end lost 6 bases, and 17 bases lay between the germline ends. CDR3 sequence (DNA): TGTGCCATCAGAAAGGACAGTACTTCCCCTGAAGCTTTCTTT. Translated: CAIRKDSTSPEAFF.

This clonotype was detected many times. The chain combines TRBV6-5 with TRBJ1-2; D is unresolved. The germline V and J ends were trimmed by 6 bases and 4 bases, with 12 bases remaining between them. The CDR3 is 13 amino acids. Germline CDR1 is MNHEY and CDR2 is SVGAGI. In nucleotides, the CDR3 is TGTGCCAGCAGCATTGGCCAAATCTATGGCTACACCTTC. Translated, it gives CASSIGQIYGYTF.

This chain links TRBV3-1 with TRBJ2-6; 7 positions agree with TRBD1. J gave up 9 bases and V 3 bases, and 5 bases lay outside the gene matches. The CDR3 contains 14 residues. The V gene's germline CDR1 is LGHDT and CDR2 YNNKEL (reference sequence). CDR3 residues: CASSQSGTDNVLTF. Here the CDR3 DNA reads TGTGCCAGCAGCCAGTCCGGGACAGACAACGTCCTGACTTTC.